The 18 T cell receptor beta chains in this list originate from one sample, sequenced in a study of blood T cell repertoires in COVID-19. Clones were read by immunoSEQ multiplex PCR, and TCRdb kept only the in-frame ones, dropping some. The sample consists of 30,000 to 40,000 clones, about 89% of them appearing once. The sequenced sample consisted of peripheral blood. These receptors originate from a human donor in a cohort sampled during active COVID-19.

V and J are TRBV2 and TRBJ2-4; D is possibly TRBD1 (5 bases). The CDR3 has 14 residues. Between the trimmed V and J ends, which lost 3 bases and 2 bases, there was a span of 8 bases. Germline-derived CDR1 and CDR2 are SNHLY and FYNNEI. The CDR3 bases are TGTGCCAGCAGTGACAGGGAACCCAAAAACATTCAGTACTTC. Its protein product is CASSDREPKNIQYF.

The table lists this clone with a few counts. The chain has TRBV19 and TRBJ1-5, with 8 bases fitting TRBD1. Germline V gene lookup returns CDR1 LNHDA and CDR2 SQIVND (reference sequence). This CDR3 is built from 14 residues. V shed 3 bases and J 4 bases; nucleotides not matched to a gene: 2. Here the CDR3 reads CASSMDRANQPQHF. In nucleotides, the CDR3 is TGTGCCAGTAGTATGGACAGGGCGAATCAGCCCCAGCATTTT.

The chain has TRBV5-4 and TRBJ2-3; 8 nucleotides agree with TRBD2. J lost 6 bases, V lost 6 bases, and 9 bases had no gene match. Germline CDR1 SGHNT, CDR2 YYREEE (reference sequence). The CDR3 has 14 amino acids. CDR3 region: CASIRGGQGDTQYF. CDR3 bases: TGTGCCAGCATCCGGGGGGGGCAGGGCGATACGCAGTATTTT.

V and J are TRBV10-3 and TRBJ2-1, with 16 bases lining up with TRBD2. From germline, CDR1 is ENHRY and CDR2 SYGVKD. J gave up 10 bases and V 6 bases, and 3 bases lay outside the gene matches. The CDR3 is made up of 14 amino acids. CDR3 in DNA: TGTGCCATCAGCCTGGGACTAGCGGGAGGGGAGCAGTTCTTC. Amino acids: CAISLGLAGGEQFF.

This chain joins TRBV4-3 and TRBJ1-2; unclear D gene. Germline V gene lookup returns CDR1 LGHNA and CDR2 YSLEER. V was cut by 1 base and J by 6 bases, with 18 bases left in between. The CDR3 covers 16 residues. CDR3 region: CASSQGTLRGNHGYTF. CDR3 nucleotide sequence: TGCGCCAGCAGCCAAGGCACCTTACGGGGAAACCATGGCTACACCTTC.

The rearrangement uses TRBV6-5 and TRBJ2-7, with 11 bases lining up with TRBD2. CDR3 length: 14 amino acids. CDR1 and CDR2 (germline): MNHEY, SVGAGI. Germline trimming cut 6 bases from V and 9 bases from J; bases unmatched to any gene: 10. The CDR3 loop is CASSPTSGATGQYF. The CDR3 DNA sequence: TGTGCCAGCAGCCCGACTAGCGGGGCGACTGGGCAGTACTTC.

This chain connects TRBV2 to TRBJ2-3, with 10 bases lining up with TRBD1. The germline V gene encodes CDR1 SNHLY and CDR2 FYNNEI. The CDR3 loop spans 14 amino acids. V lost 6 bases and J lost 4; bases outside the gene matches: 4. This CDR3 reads CASRDGQGADTQYF. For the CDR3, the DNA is TGTGCCAGCAGAGATGGACAGGGGGCAGATACGCAGTATTTT.

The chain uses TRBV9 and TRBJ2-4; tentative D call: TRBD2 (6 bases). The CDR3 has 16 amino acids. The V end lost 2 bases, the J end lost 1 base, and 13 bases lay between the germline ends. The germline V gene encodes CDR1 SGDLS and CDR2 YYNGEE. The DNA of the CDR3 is TGTGCCAGCAGCGTCTCCTCTGGGGGGGCCAAAAACATTCAGTACTTC. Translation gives CASSVSSGGAKNIQYF.

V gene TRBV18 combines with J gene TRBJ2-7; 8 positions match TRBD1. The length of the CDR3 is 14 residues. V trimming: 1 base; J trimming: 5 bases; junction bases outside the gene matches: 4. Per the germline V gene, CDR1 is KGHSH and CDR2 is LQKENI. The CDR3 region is CASSPQDRVNEQYF. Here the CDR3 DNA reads TGTGCCAGCTCACCACAGGACAGGGTAAACGAGCAGTACTTC.

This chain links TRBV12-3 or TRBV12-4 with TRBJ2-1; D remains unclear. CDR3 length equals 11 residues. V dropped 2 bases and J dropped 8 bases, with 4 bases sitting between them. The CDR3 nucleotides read TGTGCCAGCAGTTTAATCGATGAGCAGTTCTTC. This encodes CASSLIDEQFF.

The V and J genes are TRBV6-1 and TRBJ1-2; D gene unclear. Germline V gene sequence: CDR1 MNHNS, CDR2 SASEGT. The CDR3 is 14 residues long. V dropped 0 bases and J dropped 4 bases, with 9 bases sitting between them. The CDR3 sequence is CASSEAEPRYGYTF. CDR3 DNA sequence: TGTGCCAGCAGTGAAGCGGAGCCCCGCTATGGCTACACCTTC.

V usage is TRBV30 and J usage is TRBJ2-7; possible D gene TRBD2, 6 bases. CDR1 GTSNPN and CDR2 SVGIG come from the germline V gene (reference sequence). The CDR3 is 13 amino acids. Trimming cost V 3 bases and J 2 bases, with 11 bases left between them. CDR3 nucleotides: TGTGCCTGGAGCCACGGGGGAGCCTACGAGCAGTACTTC. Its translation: CAWSHGGAYEQYF.

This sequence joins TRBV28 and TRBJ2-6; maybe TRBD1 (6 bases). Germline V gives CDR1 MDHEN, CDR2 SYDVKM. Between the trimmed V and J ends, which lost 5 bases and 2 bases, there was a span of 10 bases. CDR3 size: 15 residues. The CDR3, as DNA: TGTGCCAGCAGTCTCAGGGGACCTGGGGCCAACGTCCTGACTTTC. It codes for CASSLRGPGANVLTF. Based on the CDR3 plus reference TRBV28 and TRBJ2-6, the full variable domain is DVKVTQSSRYLVKRTGEKVFLECVQDMDHENMFWYRQDPGLGLRLIYFSYDVKMKEKGDIPEGYSVSREKKERFSLILESASTNQTSMYLCASSLRGPGANVLTFGAGSRLTVL.

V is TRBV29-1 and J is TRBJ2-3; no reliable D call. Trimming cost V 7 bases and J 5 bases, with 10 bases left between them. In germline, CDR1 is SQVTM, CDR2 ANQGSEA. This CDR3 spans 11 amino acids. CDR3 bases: TGCAGCGCCGCAAGCCGAGATACGCAGTATTTT. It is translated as CSAASRDTQYF.

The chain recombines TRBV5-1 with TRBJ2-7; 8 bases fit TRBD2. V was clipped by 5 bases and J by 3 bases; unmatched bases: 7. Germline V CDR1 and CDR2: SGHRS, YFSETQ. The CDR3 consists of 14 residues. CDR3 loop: CASSPLAANYEQYF. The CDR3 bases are TGCGCCAGCAGTCCACTAGCGGCTAACTACGAGCAGTACTTC.

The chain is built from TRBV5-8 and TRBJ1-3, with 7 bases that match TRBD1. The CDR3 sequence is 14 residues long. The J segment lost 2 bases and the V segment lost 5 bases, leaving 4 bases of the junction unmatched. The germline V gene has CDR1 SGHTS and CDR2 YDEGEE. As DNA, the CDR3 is TGTGCCAGCAGTCCCGGGACAGCTGGAAACACCATATATTTT. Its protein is CASSPGTAGNTIYF.

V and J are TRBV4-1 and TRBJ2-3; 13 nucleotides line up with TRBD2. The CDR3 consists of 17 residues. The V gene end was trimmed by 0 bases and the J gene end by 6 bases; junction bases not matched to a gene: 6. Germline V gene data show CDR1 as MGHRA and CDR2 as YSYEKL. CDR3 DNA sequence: TGCGCCAGCAGCCAAGATGGGACTAGCGGGGTTGGGGATACGCAGTATTTT. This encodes CASSQDGTSGVGDTQYF.

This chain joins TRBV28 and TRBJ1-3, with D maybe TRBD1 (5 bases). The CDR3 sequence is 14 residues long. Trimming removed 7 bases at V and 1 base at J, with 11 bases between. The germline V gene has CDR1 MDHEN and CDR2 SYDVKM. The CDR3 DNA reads TGTGCCAGCATCCCTCGGGGGTCTGGAAACACCATATATTTT. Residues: CASIPRGSGNTIYF.